The sequence of this TCR beta chain was determined in a study of blood T cell repertoires in COVID-19 (dated by TCRdb to the early 2020s). Regarding the complete study: Samples from collaborators originated in the United States, Italy and Spain and spanned both the acute and convalescent phases of COVID-19. The prospective study material was composed of cDNA or gDNA derived from T cells, B-cell-depleted T cells, or PBMCs. Subjects who had been exposed to COVID-19, were actively infected with it, or had recovered from it provided the deeply sampled blood TCRbeta repertoires that made up the dataset. A freely available public database, intended as a resource for researchers studying the immune response to SARS-CoV-2, is where the repertoires were released. Samples came from the ongoing ImmuneRACE study (first 160 participants) plus 1,254 subjects from 6 global collaborators. The sample metadata nearly always contained a de-identified subject ID, COVID-19 status, age in years and sex. HLA class I and class II types, where available, came from metadata supplied by the sample provider rather than from assay-based typing.

Based on the germline V gene, the CDR1 and CDR2 sequences are KGHDR and SFDVKD. The CDR3 spans 15 residues, from the cysteine through the phenylalanine. Of all the DNA, just the CDR3 is kept, 45 bases in frame from base 1. Trimming costs V 5 bases and J 6 bases, and their ends lie 16 bases apart. In the prospective study, participants were roughly 18 to 100 years old, resided in approximately 22 geographic areas of the United States, and were enrolled through a virtual design. In the prospective study, cohorts were assigned on the basis of participant-reported clinical history obtained from a screening survey and a study questionnaire. For ImmuneRACE Cohort 3, a participant was defined as recovered based on two consecutive negative NP/OP PCR tests, clearance by a healthcare professional, or resolution of symptoms. Each participant in the prospective study had whole blood, serum and a nasopharyngeal or oropharyngeal swab collected by mobile phlebotomists. Prospective study participants could optionally give additional blood draws and questionnaires over an approximately two-month period. Before DNA extraction, prospective study blood samples were shipped either frozen or at room temperature.

TCRbeta CDR3 regions were amplified from genomic DNA using the immunoSEQ Assay, a bias-controlled multiplex PCR. Per the authors' processing: Within the assay, amplification of reference gene primers was used to estimate how many nucleated cells each sample contained. To quantify the absolute abundance of each unique TCRbeta CDR3 rearrangement, sequence reads were collapsed and filtered. For each sample, productive Simpson clonality was calculated by taking the square root of Simpson's diversity index across productive rearrangements. The source is immuneACCESS, and TCRdb retained only in-frame sequences with V and J called. Part of the clones is not carried over; for the studies checked, unresolved V genes explain less than half of this, and the remainder is unexplained. The V and J calls and clone size were taken over from that table, and D and trimming were inferred from the DNA. A total of hundreds of thousands of clones appear in this sample, approximately 88% of them only once. 4.5% to 5.5% of the sample comes from the top ten.

A note on this clone: The specificity of this receptor is unknown. It has no much larger one-base neighbor in the sample; base qualities were not kept.

Here is what the overall study found, with its caveats: The amount of clinical and demographic metadata varied by source and participant and was provided uncurated.

The chain uses TRBV24-1 and TRBJ1-5; TRBD1 is a weak D gene call, 5 bases matching. The receptor's source is a man aged 60-69 years who had recovered from COVID-19. Sample: PBMCs or T cells enriched from blood (not recorded which). The DNA sequence is given as TGTGCCACCAGTGCCGGCGGACAAATGCCTCAGCCCCAGCATTTT. Its product reads: CATSAGGQMPQPQHF.